This section outlines one T cell receptor (beta chain) sequence together with its context. Its antigen remains unknown. Per sorted-subset replicate PCR, input was around 220 ng DNA, representing 30,000 to 35,000 T cell genomes. The repertoire was sequenced with immunoSEQ multiplex PCR; TCRdb's copy has only in-frame clones and lacks some. The table includes under 2.5 million clones, approximately 90% detected once. The sample is drawn from a study of shared clonotypes between healthy human individuals. Findings and caveats of the study: The sharing of 5% to 6.5% of naive CD4 clonotypes was seen across a handful of donors.

Healthy HIV-negative adults without recent acute infections or vaccinations served as donors. Sample: naive CD4+ T cells from PBMCs. Specified subset: CD45RA+ positively selected. This TCR derives from a young man in good health. Some clones in this sample may be carry-over from other donors' samples.

CDR3 nucleotides: TGTGCCAGTAGGGGGGGAGCAGGGGAACAGCCCCAGCATTTT. Protein product: CASRGGAGEQPQHF. The chain uses TRBV19 and TRBJ1-5; perhaps TRBD1 as D (6 bases). Germline lookup yields CDR1 LNHDA and CDR2 SQIVND (reference sequence). V was clipped by 6 bases and J by 7 bases, with 16 bases between them. The CDR3 totals 14 residues.